Sequencing of this TCR beta chain was carried out in a study of Graves' ophthalmopathy and Graves' hyperthyroidism (dated by TCRdb to between 2018 and 2020). Study-wide context: Peripheral blood was collected at initial diagnosis, before any treatment. An independent validation cohort comprised roughly 20 hyperthyroidism patients and 15 to 17 patients who later progressed from hyperthyroidism to ophthalmopathy. In over five hyperthyroidism patients, T-cell repertoires of thyroid tissue and blood were compared. To tell Graves' ophthalmopathy apart from Graves' hyperthyroidism, and to predict which patients would progress to ophthalmopathy, the study relied on TCR beta repertoire signatures. After sampling, hyperthyroidism patients received methimazole starting at 30 mg daily, and ophthalmopathy patients received high-dose intravenous methylprednisolone. To explore V-J signatures that distinguish ophthalmopathy from hyperthyroidism, a discovery set of about a hundred patients was enrolled, made up of more than 40 with ophthalmopathy and some 60 with stable hyperthyroidism. In total, 135 blood samples were TCR-sequenced: 43 ophthalmopathy, some 72 hyperthyroidism and around 17 hyperthyroidism-to-ophthalmopathy patients. Points the paper makes about the study in general: The 13-signature model separated ophthalmopathy from stable hyperthyroidism with 87.88% sensitivity and 81.08% specificity in cross-validation, and 80%/75% in the test set. Most expanded thyroid clonotypes with a frequency above 0.001 also appeared in blood, which suggests that blood repertoires may reflect the immune response in the thyroid. No statistical method was used to set the sample size in advance, and the investigators knew which group each participant was assigned to. In validation, the model predicted ophthalmopathy progression with about 64% sensitivity and 72% to 80% specificity; 12 predicted patients were CT-confirmed with GO in a median of 6.5 months.

Hyperthyroidism was considered stable if no progression to ophthalmopathy occurred within 18 months of follow-up. Hyperthyroidism patients were newly diagnosed, were aged 18 to 65 years, and had a disease duration under 2 months. Patients were excluded if they had other autoimmune diseases, uncontrolled infections, pregnancy or lactation. Clinical symptoms, serum thyroxine, TRAb, thyroid ultrasound and orbital computed tomography formed the basis of the diagnosis. PBMCs were isolated from about 9.2 ml of fresh peripheral blood by Ficoll-Paque density gradient centrifugation. Total RNA was extracted using Trizol reagent, and RNA quality was checked on an Agilent 2100 Bioanalyzer. This clonotype was observed many times. Which antigen it targets is not known. No quality values exist for individual bases; no much larger clone is one base distant. A distance of 16 bases separates the germline ends of V and J, which lose 6 bases and 4 bases respectively. From the cysteine up to the phenylalanine, the CDR3 has a length of 14 residues. Only the CDR3 part of the read is kept: 42 bases, read in frame from the first base. The germline V gene supplies CDR1 LGHNT and CDR2 FRNRAP.

For repertoire sequencing, TCR beta CDR3 regions were amplified from RNA transcripts. A first-round RT-PCR used HTBI primers with the Qiagen OneStep RT-PCR kit, followed by a second-round multiplex PCR, size selection and purification. Sequencing of the libraries was carried out on an Illumina HiSeq2000 in paired-end mode with 100 bp reads. Under the source paper's analysis protocol: SOAPnuke was used to process the reads, throwing out any read that had adapters, had uncalled bases, had a mean Phred below 15, or lacked an exact constant-primer or identifier match. COPE v1.2.5 was used to merge the high-quality paired reads. Each unique nucleotide sequence was treated as a clonotype, and MiTCR v1.1 was used to align the clonotypes to the IMGT TRB V, D and J references. The analysis was limited to V-J combinations with a frequency above 0.0001, which together covered 99.2% of the repertoires. A TCR clonal expansion and chaos score per V-J combination was defined as the ratio of F50 clonal expansion to chaos observed in the TCRdist matrix. Features were reduced by Welch's t-statistics and random forest to over 10 V-J combinations, which fed a naive Bayes classifier. The Morisita-Horn index was used to measure how similar the thyroid and blood repertoires were. TCRdb ran its own pipeline on the public reads, namely fastp trimming at Q25 and MiXCR clone calling, and kept in-frame beta chains. Duplicate CDR3 protein sequences are folded into a single record with the most common DNA and genes. The V and J calls were determined by TCRdb, not by the authors. The sample contains some 360,000 distinct CDR3 sequences, about 18% of them found a single time. Of the sample, 2.4% is held by the ten largest clones.

This chain is built from TRBV12-5 and TRBJ2-7; a tentative D call is TRBD2 (6 bases match). This receptor was obtained from an adult woman with stable Graves' hyperthyroidism. Source material: peripheral blood. The CDR3 amino acid sequence is: CASGPTVGGYEQYF. DNA sequence: TGTGCTAGTGGGCCCACAGTGGGAGGTTACGAGCAGTACTTC.